This TCR beta chain was obtained from a study of a mutant IDH1 vaccine in newly diagnosed glioma. Study as a whole: Vaccination followed radiotherapy alone by 4-6 weeks, or accompanied temozolomide cycles. Study findings and constraints: Immune responses induced by the vaccine were seen in 93.3% of patients, spanning multiple MHC alleles.

Sample time point: week 35, safety follow-up. Mutant IDH1 20-mer peptide, at 300 ug, made up each vaccine dose, with topical imiquimod. About this clone itself: Its antigen is not known.

The table came from immunoSEQ multiplex PCR; TCRdb's copy has only in-frame clones and leaves some out. Of about 27,000 clones listed, approximately 87% are singletons. Germline CDR1 and CDR2: SGHDT and YYEEEE. The CDR3 spans 13 residues. V lost 2 bases and J 5 bases, leaving 8 bases between the germline ends. This chain uses TRBV5-6 with TRBJ1-5; D is unclear. This receptor was taken from a man aged 25-40 years with glioma. Source: PBMCs, taken from a glioma patient whose treatment included an IDH1 peptide vaccine. In nucleotides, the CDR3 is TGTGCCAGCAGCTTCACACCTCATCAGCCCCAGCATTTT. Protein product: CASSFTPHQPQHF.